Below, 30 T cell receptor beta chains from the same sample are listed, as sequenced in a study of blood T cell repertoires in COVID-19. Repertoires were generated with immunoSEQ multiplex PCR, while TCRdb's copy carries only in-frame clones and drops some. The table shows 120,000 or so clones, with more than 75% occurring only once. The source material was peripheral blood. All receptors derive from a human donor in a cohort sampled during active COVID-19.

This clone appeared a single time. The chain employs TRBV10-3 and TRBJ2-7, with 11 bases lining up with TRBD2. Trimming cost V 7 bases and J 4 bases; bases outside gene matches: 3. The CDR3 is 13 residues long. Germline-derived CDR1 and CDR2 are ENHRY and SYGVKD. The CDR3 loop is CAIKVAGGYEQYF. As DNA, the CDR3 is TGTGCCATCAAGGTAGCGGGAGGGTACGAGCAGTACTTC.

The CDR3 DNA reads TGCAGCGTTGGACAGTCTTCCGGGGAGCTGTTTTTT. Amino acids: CSVGQSSGELFF. The rearrangement joins TRBV29-1 to TRBJ2-2, with a tentative D call TRBD1 (5 bases). This CDR3 comprises 12 residues. The V end was cut by 4 bases, the J end by 6 bases, with 9 bases between. Germline assignment: CDR1 SQVTM and CDR2 ANQGSEA.

The rearrangement joins TRBV5-8 to TRBJ2-7; 8 bases line up with TRBD1. CDR3 length: 15 residues. J was trimmed by 5 bases and V by 3 bases; bases with no gene match: 10. Per germline, CDR1 SGHTS and CDR2 YDEGEE. The CDR3 here is CASSYATGVVNEQYF. The CDR3, as DNA: TGTGCCAGCAGCTACGCGACAGGGGTTGTAAACGAGCAGTACTTC.

The gene calls are TRBV12-2 and TRBJ1-5. TRBV12-2 is designated a pseudogene. This CDR3 region has 14 residues. The CDR3 loop reads CASRFPRGCQPQHF. For the CDR3, the DNA is TGTGCAAGTCGCTTTCCCCGGGGTTGTCAGCCCCAGCATTTT.

The rearrangement uses TRBV3-1 (or the pseudogene TRBV3-2) and TRBJ2-7; 9 nucleotides agree with TRBD2. Germline CDR1 LGHDT, CDR2 YNNKEL (reference sequence). Germline trimming cut 4 bases from V and 1 base from J; bases unmatched to any gene: 11. There are 17 residues in the CDR3. This CDR3 reads CASSPQVAGARSYEQYF. DNA for the CDR3: TGTGCCAGCAGCCCCCAGGTAGCGGGGGCCCGATCCTACGAGCAGTACTTC.

The rearrangement uses TRBV5-1 and TRBJ2-7; D call uncertain. The CDR3 covers 13 residues. CDR1 and CDR2 from the germline V gene are SGHRS and YFSETQ. V gave up 4 bases and J gave up 1 base, with 9 bases separating them. The CDR3 loop reads CASSDRVSYEQYF. The CDR3 DNA reads as TGCGCCAGCAGCGACCGGGTTTCCTACGAGCAGTACTTC.

The J gene is TRBJ1-2, the V gene TRBV6-5, with 8 bases lining up with TRBD1. V dropped 6 bases and J dropped 6; count of bases not matched to a gene: 6. Looked up from germline, CDR1 is MNHEY and CDR2 is SVGAGI. The CDR3 loop spans 13 amino acids. The CDR3 bases are TGTGCCAGCAGATGGCGGACAGGGAATGGCTACACCTTC. This translates into CASRWRTGNGYTF.

A single count supports this clone. The sample has other DNA sequences that encode this CDR3 too. The V and J genes are TRBV10-3 and TRBJ2-7, with 10 positions matching TRBD2. Unmatched junction bases numbered 6, after V lost 4 bases and J lost 0 bases. CDR1 and CDR2 from the germline V gene are ENHRY and SYGVKD. The CDR3 extends over 16 amino acids. The CDR3 coding sequence is TGTGCCATCAGTGCAGTGACTAGCGGGTCCTCCTACGAGCAGTACTTC. Translation: CAISAVTSGSSYEQYF.

The chain carries TRBV6-5 and TRBJ1-5; D possibly corresponds to TRBD1 (5 bases). V was pared by 7 bases and J by 3 bases, with 10 bases between. Germline V gives CDR1 MNHEY, CDR2 SVGAGI. The length of the CDR3 is 13 residues. The CDR3 loop reads CASTAGYNQPQHF. The CDR3 nucleotides read TGTGCCAGCACAGCAGGGTACAATCAGCCCCAGCATTTT.

This chain connects TRBV28 to TRBJ1-2; 7 nucleotides agree with TRBD1. The CDR3 covers 14 residues. V was pared by 2 bases and J by 5 bases, with 5 bases of the junction left unmatched. Germline V gene lookup returns CDR1 MDHEN and CDR2 SYDVKM. CDR3 DNA sequence: TGTGCCAGCAGTTTAGCCGGGACAGCGTATGGCTACACCTTC. Its protein is CASSLAGTAYGYTF.

The chain is built from TRBV7-9 and TRBJ1-4, with TRBD1 as a possible D gene (6 bases). The germline gives CDR1 SEHNR, CDR2 FQNEAQ (reference sequence). V dropped 1 base and J dropped 11 bases, with 14 bases sitting between them. The CDR3 contains 14 residues. The CDR3 protein is CASSLVRGPGKLFF. CDR3 DNA: TGTGCCAGCAGCTTAGTGCGGGGGCCGGGGAAACTGTTTTTT. The full variable domain, completed using reference TRBV7-9 and TRBJ1-4, is DTGVSQNPRHKITKRGQNVTFRCDPISEHNRLYWYRQTLGQGPEFLTYFQNEAQLEKSRLLSDRFSAERPKGSFSTLEIQRTEQGDSAMYLCASSLVRGPGKLFFGSGTQLSVL.

The V gene is TRBV7-2, the J gene TRBJ2-1; 7 bases agree with TRBD2. Trimming took 5 bases from V and 2 from J; bases not matched to a gene: 9. The CDR3 is 16 amino acids. The V gene's germline CDR1 is SGHTA and CDR2 FQGNSA. Here the CDR3 DNA reads TGTGCCAGCAGCACCTACAGCGGGGCCGCCTACAATGAGCAGTTCTTC. Encoded protein: CASSTYSGAAYNEQFF.

This clone was seen a single time. J is TRBJ1-2 and V is TRBV19; D gene ambiguous. V was trimmed by 6 bases and J by 7 bases, leaving 18 bases between them. This CDR3 contains 14 residues. The germline V gene encodes CDR1 LNHDA and CDR2 SQIVND (reference sequence). This CDR3 is CASRNVGVRGGYTF. DNA for the CDR3: TGTGCCAGTAGGAACGTCGGCGTACGAGGTGGCTACACCTTC.

The chain couples TRBV5-4 to TRBJ1-4; D remains unclear. Germline CDR1 is SGHNT and CDR2 is YYREEE (reference sequence). Trimming took off 0 bases at V and 8 bases at J, with 11 bases between the two ends. The length of the CDR3 is 14 residues. The CDR3 region is CASSLVGDDEKLFF. The CDR3 DNA sequence: TGTGCCAGCAGCTTGGTCGGAGACGACGAAAAACTGTTTTTT. Complete variable domain (other parts from reference TRBV5-4 and TRBJ1-4): ETGVTQSPTHLIKTRGQQVTLRCSSQSGHNTVSWYQQALGQGPQFIFQYYREEENGRGNFPPRFSGLQFPNYSSELNVNALELDDSALYLCASSLVGDDEKLFFGSGTQLSVL.

The rearrangement uses TRBV28 and TRBJ1-3; D may be TRBD1 (6 bases). V was trimmed by 2 bases and J by 4 bases, leaving 9 bases between them. The germline CDR1 and CDR2 sequences are MDHEN and SYDVKM. The CDR3 contains 14 residues. The CDR3 spells CASSLGGAGNTIYF. CDR3 DNA sequence: TGTGCCAGCAGTTTAGGGGGCGCCGGAAACACCATATATTTT.

V and J are TRBV27 and TRBJ2-5, with D maybe TRBD2 (5 bases). The CDR3 covers 13 residues. The V and J ends lost 7 bases and 3 bases respectively, with 12 bases between them. Germline loops: CDR1 MNHEY, CDR2 SMNVEV (reference sequence). In DNA, the CDR3 is TGTGCCAGCAAGCTGTGGGGAGAAGAGACCCAGTACTTC. Amino acid sequence: CASKLWGEETQYF.

V gene TRBV27 combines with J gene TRBJ1-2; D is ambiguous. V shed 1 base and J shed 8 bases, with 14 bases lying between them. This CDR3 has 14 residues. Germline V CDR1 and CDR2: MNHEY, SMNVEV (reference sequence). In nucleotides, the CDR3 is TGTGCCAGCAGTTTATTAGGCAGGCAAGGCGGCTACACCTTC. Its protein is CASSLLGRQGGYTF.

The chain is built from TRBV5-4 and TRBJ1-5; no definite D call. Trimming removed 0 bases at V and 3 bases at J, with 7 bases between. Germline assignment: CDR1 SGHNT and CDR2 YYREEE (reference sequence). There are 14 residues in the CDR3. CDR3 sequence reads: CASSLDTSNQPQHF. The CDR3 bases are TGTGCCAGCAGCTTGGACACCTCCAATCAGCCCCAGCATTTT.

This chain links TRBV11-2 with TRBJ1-2; TRBD1 might be the D (5 bases). Germline V lookup: CDR1 SGHAT, CDR2 FQNNGV. The CDR3 contains 15 residues. The ends were cut back, 5 bases at V and 4 bases at J, with 17 bases in the middle. In nucleotides, the CDR3 is TGTGCCAGCAGCCCCTCTGCGGGGGGTATCTATGGCTACACCTTC. It specifies CASSPSAGGIYGYTF.

This clone showed up just a few times. The CDR3 protein is CASSLVVGGPNYEQYF. The CDR3 DNA sequence: TGTGCCAGCAGCTTAGTGGTGGGGGGTCCTAACTACGAGCAGTACTTC. The chain joins TRBV7-2 to TRBJ2-7; weak D call: TRBD2 (6 bases). V shed 1 base and J shed 3 bases, with 16 bases lying between them. Germline assignment: CDR1 SGHTA and CDR2 FQGNSA. The length of the CDR3 is 16 residues.

The chain has TRBV2 and TRBJ2-1; possible D gene TRBD2, 6 bases. This CDR3 has 15 residues. The V gene's germline CDR1 is SNHLY and CDR2 FYNNEI. The germline V and J ends were trimmed by 5 bases and 4 bases, with 15 bases remaining between them. In DNA form, the CDR3 reads TGTGCCAGCAGTAGACCTTTTGGGGGGTACAATGAGCAGTTCTTC. Translated, it gives CASSRPFGGYNEQFF.

The chain couples TRBV7-9 to TRBJ1-5; tentatively, D is TRBD1 (6 bases). CDR1 SEHNR and CDR2 FQNEAQ come from the germline V gene (reference sequence). The V end lost 5 bases, the J end lost 0 bases, and 8 bases lay between the germline ends. CDR3 length: 14 residues. CDR3 DNA sequence: TGTGCCAGCAGCCGGGACAATAGCAATCAGCCCCAGCATTTT. Translated, it gives CASSRDNSNQPQHF.

V usage is TRBV6-5 and J usage is TRBJ2-2; 11 bases fit TRBD2. V was clipped by 5 bases and J by 3 bases; unmatched bases: 2. CDR3 size: 15 residues. Germline V lookup: CDR1 MNHEY, CDR2 SVGAGI. The CDR3 protein is CASSPLAGDTGELFF. The DNA for the CDR3 is TGTGCCAGCAGTCCACTAGCGGGAGACACCGGGGAGCTGTTTTTT.

V is TRBV4-1 and J is TRBJ2-1; the D is unclear. This CDR3 has 11 residues. V shed 6 bases and J shed 5 bases, with 5 bases lying between them. Germline values: CDR1 MGHRA, CDR2 YSYEKL. CDR3 sequence reads: CASRLNNEQFF. The CDR3 nucleotides read TGCGCCAGCAGGCTAAACAATGAGCAGTTCTTC.

A single count supports this clone. V usage is TRBV9 and J usage is TRBJ1-3; perhaps TRBD1 as D (6 bases). CDR3 length: 17 residues. V gave up 0 bases and J gave up 1 base, with 14 bases separating them. Germline values: CDR1 SGDLS, CDR2 YYNGEE. This CDR3 reads CASSVGAGVYSGNTIYF. The CDR3 DNA is TGTGCCAGCAGCGTAGGAGCAGGGGTCTATTCTGGAAACACCATATATTTT.

The rearrangement links TRBV25-1 to TRBJ1-6; D ambiguous. The CDR3 consists of 15 residues. Germline-derived CDR1 and CDR2 are MGHDK and SYGVNS. Between the trimmed V and J ends, which lost 6 bases and 4 bases, there was a span of 13 bases. The CDR3 protein is CASRQTLTYNSPLHF. The CDR3 bases are TGTGCCAGCAGACAGACCCTTACTTATAATTCACCCCTCCACTTT.

V usage is TRBV5-1 and J usage is TRBJ2-7; 7 bases are shared with TRBD1. This CDR3 is 12 amino acids long. V trimming: 5 bases; J trimming: 2 bases; junction bases outside the gene matches: 1. CDR1 is SGHRS and CDR2 is YFSETQ in the germline V gene. CDR3 DNA sequence: TGCGCCAGCAGGGACAGGACCTACGAGCAGTACTTC. Amino acids: CASRDRTYEQYF. The full variable domain, completed using reference TRBV5-1 and TRBJ2-7, is KAGVTQTPRYLIKTRGQQVTLSCSPISGHRSVSWYQQTPGQGLQFLFEYFSETQRNKGNFPGRFSGRQFSNSRSEMNVSTLELGDSALYLCASRDRTYEQYFGPGTRLTVT.

The chain carries TRBV7-9 and TRBJ2-7, with TRBD2 matching 7 bases. The CDR3 has 18 amino acids. Trimming removed 4 bases from V and 2 bases from J; junction bases left unmatched: 17. Germline lookup yields CDR1 SEHNR and CDR2 FQNEAQ (reference sequence). The CDR3 here is CASSSRGRDRQRTYEQYF. The CDR3 bases are TGTGCCAGCAGCTCACGGGGGAGGGATAGACAACGGACCTACGAGCAGTACTTC.

The chain has TRBV7-6 and TRBJ1-3; D not resolved. Looked up from germline, CDR1 is SGHVS and CDR2 is FNYEAQ. The CDR3 spans 18 residues. Trimming took 1 base from V and 0 from J, leaving 16 bases between them. For the CDR3, the DNA is TGTGCCAGCAGCTTAGTGCGATATGAGGGTCTCTCTGGAAACACCATATATTTT. Its translation: CASSLVRYEGLSGNTIYF.

The chain couples TRBV11-2 to TRBJ2-4; 10 positions match TRBD2. Germline V gives CDR1 SGHAT, CDR2 FQNNGV. The V gene end was trimmed by 6 bases and the J gene end by 4 bases; junction bases not matched to a gene: 3. The CDR3 has 14 residues. The CDR3 DNA follows: TGTGCCAGCAGTGAGCGGGGGGGAAAAAACATTCAGTACTTC. Translating gives CASSERGGKNIQYF.